These 5 T cell receptor beta chains were sequenced from one sample in a study of blood T cell repertoires in COVID-19. Sequencing used immunoSEQ multiplex PCR; TCRdb keeps in-frame clones, though not all of them. Of 140,000 or so clones in the sample, over 70% were seen once. Sequences were obtained from peripheral blood. These receptors all stem from a man between 70 and 80 years old who had recovered from COVID-19.

This sequence joins TRBV10-3 and TRBJ2-7; a weak D match, TRBD2 (6 bases). V lost 0 bases, J lost 2 bases, and 14 bases lay in between. This CDR3 region has 16 residues. The V gene's germline CDR1 is ENHRY and CDR2 SYGVKD. CDR3 loop: CAISESTGLRTYEQYF. The DNA of the CDR3 is TGTGCCATCAGTGAGTCGACGGGACTCCGGACCTACGAGCAGTACTTC.

Notes on this clone: Other nucleotide sequences in the sample specify the same CDR3. The chain recombines TRBV18 with TRBJ2-7, with 10 positions matching TRBD1. This CDR3 is 15 amino acids long. Germline trimming cut 3 bases from V and 6 bases from J; bases unmatched to any gene: 8. From germline, CDR1 is KGHSH and CDR2 LQKENI. In nucleotides, the CDR3 is TGTGCCAGCTCACCTTGGACAGGGGGGTCGGGCGAGCAGTACTTC. Encoded protein: CASSPWTGGSGEQYF. The full variable domain, with the rest looked up from reference TRBV18 and TRBJ2-7, is NAGVMQNPRHLVRRRGQEARLRCSPMKGHSHVYWYRQLPEEGLKFMVYLQKENIIDESGMPKERFSAEFPKEGPSILRIQQVVRGDSAAYFCASSPWTGGSGEQYFGPGTRLTVT.

The chain combines TRBV5-1 with TRBJ2-2; 8 bases map to TRBD1. Germline V gene sequence: CDR1 SGHRS, CDR2 YFSETQ. This CDR3 is 15 amino acids long. With 1 base clipped from V and 3 bases from J, the junction kept 2 bases outside the gene matches. The CDR3: CASSLQGADTGELFF. In DNA, the CDR3 is TGCGCCAGCAGCTTGCAGGGGGCTGACACCGGGGAGCTGTTTTTT.

The V call is TRBV19, the J call TRBJ2-2; TRBD2 might be the D (6 bases). Trimming cost V 3 bases and J 0 bases, with 8 bases left between them. This CDR3 has 15 residues. CDR1 LNHDA and CDR2 SQIVND come from the germline V gene (reference sequence). Here the CDR3 reads CASSIGGTNTGELFF. The CDR3 region has the DNA TGTGCCAGTAGTATCGGGGGTACGAACACCGGGGAGCTGTTTTTT.

This chain links TRBV7-5 with TRBJ2-3; TRBD2, the D gene given by the table, was not confirmed from the DNA. TRBV7-5 is a pseudogene. CDR3 length: 17 amino acids. The CDR3 DNA reads as TGTGCCAGAAGCTTAATGGGCACTAGCGGGACTCGAGATACGCAGTATTTT. Protein product: CARSLMGTSGTRDTQYF.